A single sample is the source of the 6 T cell receptor beta chains below, sequenced in a study of OX40 agonist ivuxolimab in advanced cancers. TCRdb's copy holds only in-frame clones and misses some; the assay was immunoSEQ multiplex PCR. The sample includes some 140,000 clones, more than 85% of them seen just once. The specimen comprised CD4+ or CD8+ T cells sorted from blood, sampled in a trial of the OX40 agonist ivuxolimab. Every receptor here comes from an adult with an advanced solid tumor such as melanoma, head and neck, liver or kidney cancer.

V and J are TRBV11-1 and TRBJ2-1; maybe TRBD2 (5 bases). CDR1 SGHAT and CDR2 FQDESV come from the germline V gene (reference sequence). There are 16 residues in the CDR3. The germline V and J ends were trimmed by 1 base and 6 bases, with 16 bases remaining between them. This CDR3 reads CASSLVATRAVNEQFF. In nucleotides, the CDR3 is TGTGCCAGCAGCTTAGTTGCCACTAGAGCTGTCAATGAGCAGTTCTTC.

This chain uses TRBV6-5 with TRBJ2-3; possibly TRBD2 for D (5 bases). Germline values: CDR1 MNHEY, CDR2 SVGAGI. The CDR3 spans 11 residues. Deletions cut 8 bases from V and 6 bases from J, with 9 bases between. The CDR3: CASSPGDTQYF. As DNA, the CDR3 is TGTGCCAGCTCCCCGGGGGATACGCAGTATTTT.

The chain uses TRBV6-5 and TRBJ2-7; D possibly uses TRBD1 or TRBD2 (5 bases each). The CDR3 is made up of 14 amino acids. Germline assignment: CDR1 MNHEY and CDR2 SVGAGI. The V gene lost 6 bases and the J gene lost 0 bases, with 12 bases spanning the gap. CDR3 sequence (DNA): TGTGCCAGCAGCCGCAGGGAGAGCTCCTACGAGCAGTACTTC. It is translated as CASSRRESSYEQYF.

The V and J genes are TRBV20-1 and TRBJ1-4; D remains ambiguous. In germline, CDR1 is DFQATT, CDR2 SNEGSKA (reference sequence). Trimming removed 3 bases from V and 8 bases from J, with 7 bases in between. The CDR3 runs 11 residues. The CDR3 DNA sequence: TGCAGTGCTAGCTTCGCGGAAAAACTGTTTTTT. Translation gives CSASFAEKLFF.

The genes are TRBV5-1 and TRBJ2-7; 8 nucleotides line up with TRBD2. Germline lookup yields CDR1 SGHRS and CDR2 YFSETQ. The length of the CDR3 is 15 residues. V lost 2 bases and J lost 7; bases outside the gene matches: 11. CDR3 sequence: CASSFREREREEQYF. DNA of the CDR3: TGCGCCAGCAGCTTTAGGGAGCGGGAGCGGGAGGAGCAGTACTTC. Full variable domain (remainder filled in from reference TRBV5-1 and TRBJ2-7): KAGVTQTPRYLIKTRGQQVTLSCSPISGHRSVSWYQQTPGQGLQFLFEYFSETQRNKGNFPGRFSGRQFSNSRSEMNVSTLELGDSALYLCASSFREREREEQYFGPGTRLTVT.

The chain has TRBV18 and TRBJ1-1; D is uncertain. V lost 3 bases and J 10 bases, leaving 15 bases between the germline ends. The germline V gene encodes CDR1 KGHSH and CDR2 LQKENI. The CDR3 has 13 amino acids. CDR3 coding DNA: TGTGCCAGCTCACCCCAGGTCACCGAGGGAGCTTTCTTT. Translation gives CASSPQVTEGAFF.